This T cell receptor beta chain was identified during a study of Ad26.COV2.S vaccination and SARS-CoV-2 variants. In the study overall: Vaccine-arm donor from the placebo-controlled COV1001 Ad26.COV2.S trial. Ad26.COV2.S was injected intramuscularly once or twice, 56 days apart.

Stated treatment: about 20 received Ad26.COV2.S at low or high dose, single or two shots; about 5 received placebo; per-sample allocation not given. Samples analyzed were those drawn on day 63 after the first vaccine or placebo injection. What was given as vaccine was an Ad26 vector encoding Wuhan-strain SARS-CoV-2 spike. The CDR3 is 17 residues long. Trimming cost V 2 bases and J 5 bases; bases outside gene matches: 12. Germline V gene sequence: CDR1 SEHNR, CDR2 FQNEAQ (reference sequence). Here immunoSEQ multiplex PCR was the method, and the copy in TCRdb shows in-frame clones only, minus some. The data contain about 350,000 clones, approximately 85% of them seen just once; the ten biggest clones take up approximately 3.5%.

The input for sequencing was peripheral blood, taken in a trial of Ad26.COV2.S vaccine versus placebo. The origin of this receptor is a person aged 18-65 years who received the Ad26.COV2.S COVID-19 vaccine or a placebo. The rearrangement links TRBV7-9 to TRBJ2-1, with TRBD1 identical over 7 bases. CDR3 coding DNA: TGTGCCAGCAGCTTAAGTCATACAGGGGTTTTTAACAATGAGCAGTTCTTC. Protein sequence: CASSLSHTGVFNNEQFF.